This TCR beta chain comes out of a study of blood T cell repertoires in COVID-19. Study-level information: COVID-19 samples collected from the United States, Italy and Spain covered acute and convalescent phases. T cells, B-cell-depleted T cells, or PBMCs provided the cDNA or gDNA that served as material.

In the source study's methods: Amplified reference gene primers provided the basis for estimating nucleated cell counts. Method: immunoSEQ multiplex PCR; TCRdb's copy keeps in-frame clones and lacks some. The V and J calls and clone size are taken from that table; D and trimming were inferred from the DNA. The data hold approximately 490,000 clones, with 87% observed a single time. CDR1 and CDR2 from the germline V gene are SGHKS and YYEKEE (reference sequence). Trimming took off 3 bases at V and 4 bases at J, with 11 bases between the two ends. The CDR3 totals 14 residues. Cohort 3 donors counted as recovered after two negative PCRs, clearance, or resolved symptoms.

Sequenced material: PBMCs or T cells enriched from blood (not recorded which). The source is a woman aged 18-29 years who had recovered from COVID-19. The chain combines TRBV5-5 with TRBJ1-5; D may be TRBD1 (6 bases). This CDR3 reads CASSWDIANQPQHF. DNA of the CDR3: TGTGCCAGCAGCTGGGACATAGCTAATCAGCCCCAGCATTTT.